This T cell receptor beta chain was identified in a study of cytomegalovirus exposure and HLA in healthy donors. Overall study: Most genotyped donors, around 86% of 398, had Caucasian-associated genetic ancestry.

This clone was seen a single time. The primer mix had 60 Vbeta and 13 Jbeta primers. Only in-frame clones appear in the TCRdb table, and some are missing; sequencing was by immunoSEQ multiplex PCR. In the table there are approximately 160,000 clones, over 75% of which are singletons. CDR3 length: 15 amino acids. V lost 6 bases and J lost 10; bases outside the gene matches: 13. CDR1 MDHEN and CDR2 SYDVKM come from the germline V gene. The sequence was obtained from a man in his thirties or forties in good health and CMV-seropositive. Material for sequencing was PBMCs. The V gene is TRBV28, the J gene TRBJ1-5, with 9 bases identical to TRBD1. CDR3 bases: TGTGCCAGCAGCTACGAGTCCCGGGACAGGGACCCCCAGCATTTT. Translation: CASSYESRDRDPQHF.